The 4 T cell receptor beta chains below come from one sample, sequenced in a study of T cell responses to AZD1222 COVID-19 vaccine listed by TCRdb under 2021. The intended sense of this specimen's time point label: baseline before first vaccination. Libraries came from the immunoSEQ multiplex PCR assay. The clones in this table, taken by TCRdb from immuneACCESS, are in-frame only. Not every clone is retained; where verified, under half of the shortfall comes from an unresolved V gene, and the cause of the rest is unknown. In this sample the table shows about 130,000 clones, about 88% of which occur a single time. The ten largest clones add up to 4% to 4.5% of the sample. The sample in question was peripheral blood, obtained on day 0 of AZD1222 vaccination. All receptors derive from an adult in good health.

The chain joins TRBV5-4 to TRBJ2-1; a weak D match, TRBD2 (5 bases). Germline CDR1 and CDR2: SGHNT and YYREEE (reference sequence). This CDR3 is 12 amino acids long. With 4 bases removed from V and 8 bases from J, the gap between germline ends came to 10 bases. CDR3 DNA: TGTGCCAGCAGCCTCGGAGGCCATGAGCAGTTCTTC. This sequence encodes CASSLGGHEQFF.

The chain is built from TRBV7-2 and TRBJ2-7; TRBD2 is a possible D gene (5 bases). The CDR3 runs 14 residues. V lost 5 bases and J 1 base, leaving 12 bases between the germline ends. Germline-derived CDR1 and CDR2 are SGHTA and FQGNSA. CDR3 DNA: TGTGCCAGCAGCGGAGGTAGGGATTCCTACGAGCAGTACTTC. Translated: CASSGGRDSYEQYF. Variable domain in full (rest from reference TRBV7-2 and TRBJ2-7): GAGVSQSPSNKVTEKGKDVELRCDPISGHTALYWYRQSLGQGLEFLIYFQGNSAPDKSGLPSDRFSAERTGGSVSTLTIQRTQQEDSAVYLCASSGGRDSYEQYFGPGTRLTVT.

The chain employs TRBV4-1 and TRBJ1-6; TRBD1 matches 7 bases. The CDR3 totals 15 residues. Looked up from germline, CDR1 is MGHRA and CDR2 is YSYEKL. The J segment lost 7 bases and the V segment lost 5 bases, leaving 8 bases of the junction unmatched. This chain's CDR3 is CASSGDRATNSPLHF. CDR3 coding DNA: TGCGCCAGCAGCGGCGACAGGGCCACGAATTCACCCCTCCACTTT.

The chain recombines TRBV18 with TRBJ2-3, with 11 bases matching TRBD2. V shed 0 bases, J shed 5 bases, and the junction held 7 bases outside the gene matches. CDR3 size: 17 residues. Germline V gives CDR1 KGHSH, CDR2 LQKENI. CDR3: CASSPPVSGGAGDTQYF. Written as DNA, the CDR3 is TGTGCCAGCTCACCACCGGTTAGCGGGGGGGCCGGAGATACGCAGTATTTT.